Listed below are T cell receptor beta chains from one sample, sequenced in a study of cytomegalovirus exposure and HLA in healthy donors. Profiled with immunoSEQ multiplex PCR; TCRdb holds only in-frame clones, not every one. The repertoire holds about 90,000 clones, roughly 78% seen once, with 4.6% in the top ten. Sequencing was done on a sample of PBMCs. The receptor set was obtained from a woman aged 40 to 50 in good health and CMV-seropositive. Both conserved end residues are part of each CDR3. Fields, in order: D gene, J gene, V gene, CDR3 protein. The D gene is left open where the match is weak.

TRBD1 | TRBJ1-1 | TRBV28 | CASSLGTAMNTEAFF
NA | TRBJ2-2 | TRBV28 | CASYKGVTGELFF
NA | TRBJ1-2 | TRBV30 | CAWSAGSGTQYGYTF
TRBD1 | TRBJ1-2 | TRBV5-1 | CASSFATQGANYGYTF
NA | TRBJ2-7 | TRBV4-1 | CASSQDSTGHRGEQYF
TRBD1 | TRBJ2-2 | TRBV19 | CASKIEGADGELFF
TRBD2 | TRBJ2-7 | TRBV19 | CASSIRAHRGDEQYF
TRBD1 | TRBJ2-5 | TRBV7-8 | CASSATGYQETQYF
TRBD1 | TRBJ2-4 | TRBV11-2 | CASSLDRQGFIQYF
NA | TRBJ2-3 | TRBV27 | CASSSGGTQYF
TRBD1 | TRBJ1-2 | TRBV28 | CASGLGQGVGYGYTF
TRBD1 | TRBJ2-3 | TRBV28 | CASGTGGIDTQYF
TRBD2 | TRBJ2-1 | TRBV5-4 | CASNLTSGRVGNEQFF
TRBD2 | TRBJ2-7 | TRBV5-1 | CASSPDPGLYYEQYF
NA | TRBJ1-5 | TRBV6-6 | CASSYGGTQPQHF
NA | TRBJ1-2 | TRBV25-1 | CASSRENYGYTF
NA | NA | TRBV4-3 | CASSQASVGASYEQYF
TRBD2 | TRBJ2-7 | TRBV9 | CASSVDWGGVSRAVLYCEQYF
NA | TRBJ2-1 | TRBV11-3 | CASSWSGQSSYNEQFF
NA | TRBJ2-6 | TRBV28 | CASSLAPSDSGANVLTF
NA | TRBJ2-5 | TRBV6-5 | CASSYPGWETQYF
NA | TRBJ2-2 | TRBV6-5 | CASSYSEETGELFF
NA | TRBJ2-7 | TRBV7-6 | CASSLRGETGEQYF
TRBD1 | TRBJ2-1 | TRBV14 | CASSQDRGTNSYNEQFF
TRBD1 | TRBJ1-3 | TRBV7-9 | CASSLSTGGKSGNTIYF
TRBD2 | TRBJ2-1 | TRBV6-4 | CASSGLAGAGSYNEQFF